A selection of T cell receptor beta chains follows, all from one sample in a study of blood T cell repertoires in COVID-19. The method was immunoSEQ multiplex PCR; TCRdb's version includes in-frame clones alone and lacks a portion of them. The sample contains fewer than 400,000 clones, just under 90% of which appear only once. Sequences were obtained from PBMCs or T cells enriched from blood (not recorded which). Receptors were obtained from a woman in her twenties or thirties who had recovered from COVID-19. Each CDR3 is given with its conserved first and last residue.

CDR3 length	V gene	CDR3 protein
17	TRBV10-3	CAIRRGPAGTDYNEQFF
17	TRBV9	CASSLRDGTGNNSPLHF
15	TRBV27	CASSYGTGGNSPLHF
14	TRBV5-6	CASRRGGEDTEAFF
14	TRBV7-9	CASSLEGTARGYTF
12	TRBV30	CAWSPHRDGYTF
14	TRBV5-6	CASRRQGLNTEAFF
16	TRBV7-2	CASSAGPLGSGNTIYF
15	TRBV6-2/TRBV6-3	CASSFQPGQSGEQYF
15	TRBV9	CASSGAALRTDTQYF
14	TRBV5-1	CASSLDPRGGKLFF
13	TRBV19	CASSLGTTETQYF
15	TRBV2	CASSGQGVLNEKLFF
13	TRBV2	CSIPLAGQETQYF
14	TRBV13	CASSFRSGWVGYTF
14	TRBV11-1	CASKNDRVGTEAFF
14	TRBV10-3	CAIISGGPKGEQFF
16	TRBV10-2	CASSEWLAGGSYEQYF
11	TRBV19	CASSRYGELFF
15	TRBV19	CASSIDAGWNSPLHF
16	TRBV28	CASTWDRGLVNEKLFF
13	TRBV29-1	CSVEDPANRDLHF
14	TRBV10-1	CASSDASSFYEQYF
15	TRBV7-3	CASSSGTGGSGELFF
15	TRBV24-1	CATREGAGGNQPQHF
16	TRBV19	CASSPIRQGKTGELFF
15	TRBV5-5	CASSLVLGQNQPQHF
15	TRBV12-5	CASGLSGTSKETQYF
17	TRBV5-4	CASSPGTSGSRTGELFF
16	TRBV12-5	CASGSGSGVLGETQYF
11	TRBV3-1/TRBV3-2	CASSQSETQYF
13	TRBV18	CASSPIPGDEQYF